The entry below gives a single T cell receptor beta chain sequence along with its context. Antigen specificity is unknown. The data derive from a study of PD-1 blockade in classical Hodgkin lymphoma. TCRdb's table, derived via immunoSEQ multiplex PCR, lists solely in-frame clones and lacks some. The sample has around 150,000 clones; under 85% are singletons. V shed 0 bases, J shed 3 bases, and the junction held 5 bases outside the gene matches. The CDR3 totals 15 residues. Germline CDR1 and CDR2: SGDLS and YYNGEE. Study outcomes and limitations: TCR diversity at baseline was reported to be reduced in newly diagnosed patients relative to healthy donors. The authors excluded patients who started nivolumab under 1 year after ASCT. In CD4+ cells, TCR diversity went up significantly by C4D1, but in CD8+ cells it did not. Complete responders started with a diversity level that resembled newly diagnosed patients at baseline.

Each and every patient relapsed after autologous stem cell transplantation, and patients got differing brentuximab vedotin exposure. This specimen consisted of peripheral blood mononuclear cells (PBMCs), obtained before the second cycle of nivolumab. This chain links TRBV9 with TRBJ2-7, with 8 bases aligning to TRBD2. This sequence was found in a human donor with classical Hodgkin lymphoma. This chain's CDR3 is CASSVDSGGYYEQYF. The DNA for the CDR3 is TGTGCCAGCAGCGTAGATTCGGGGGGGTACTACGAGCAGTACTTC.